This TCR beta chain was captured by sequencing in a study of blood T cell repertoires in COVID-19. Study summary: Material from acute and convalescent COVID-19 was sourced from the United States, Italy and Spain. T cells, B-cell-depleted T cells, or PBMCs supplied cDNA or gDNA.

This clone appeared a single time. In the authors' methods: Amplification with reference gene primers provided the estimates of nucleated cell counts. Here immunoSEQ multiplex PCR was the method, and the copy in TCRdb shows in-frame clones only, minus some. The DNA gave D and trimming, while V, J and clone size come from that table. Among 300,000 to 400,000 clones listed, around 91% were seen once. V was shortened by 3 bases and J by 9 bases, with 20 bases between the two germline ends. This CDR3 contains 16 residues. The V gene's germline CDR1 is KGHDR and CDR2 SFDVKD. The receptor was isolated from a woman in her late teens or twenties who had recovered from COVID-19. The sequenced sample consisted of peripheral blood. The chain joins TRBV24-1 to TRBJ2-1; the D gene is possibly TRBD1 (6 bases). DNA for the CDR3: TGTGCCACCAGTGATACTGGGAAGGGGCAGGGGAGTGAGCAGTTCTTC. This encodes CATSDTGKGQGSEQFF.